Each of the 20 T cell receptor beta chains below was sequenced from the same sample in a study of blood T cell repertoires in COVID-19. Sequenced by immunoSEQ multiplex PCR; TCRdb stores in-frame clones only, minus some. This sample has some 120,000 clones; 80% to 90% occur once, and the top ten carry around 30%. The sample taken for sequencing was peripheral blood. All receptors derive from a man aged 65 to 85 with active or convalescent COVID-19.

V and J are TRBV15 and TRBJ1-4, with D hard to call. Per germline, CDR1 LNHNV and CDR2 YYDKDF (reference sequence). V was pared by 3 bases and J by 8 bases, with 10 bases between. The CDR3 sequence is 13 residues long. The CDR3 is CATSSQFGEKLFF. As DNA, the CDR3 is TGTGCCACCAGCAGCCAGTTCGGGGAAAAACTGTTTTTT.

Only a few counts were recorded for this clone. This chain connects TRBV2 to TRBJ2-7; TRBD2 matches at 8 bases. The germline V gene encodes CDR1 SNHLY and CDR2 FYNNEI. The CDR3 loop spans 15 amino acids. V lost 6 bases and J lost 4; bases outside the gene matches: 11. CDR3 coding DNA: TGTGCCAGCAGCGAAACTAGCGGAAACAAGTACGAGCAGTACTTC. As protein: CASSETSGNKYEQYF.

The chain couples TRBV19 to TRBJ2-1; D gene uncertain. From germline, CDR1 is LNHDA and CDR2 SQIVND (reference sequence). Trimming pared 5 bases from V and 0 bases from J, leaving 11 bases between. This CDR3 spans 15 amino acids. The CDR3 nucleotides read TGTGCCAGTAGTCGAGCCACTATCTCCTACAATGAGCAGTTCTTC. Protein sequence: CASSRATISYNEQFF. Full variable domain (remainder filled in from reference TRBV19 and TRBJ2-1): DGGITQSPKYLFRKEGQNVTLSCEQNLNHDAMYWYRQDPGQGLRLIYYSQIVNDFQKGDIAEGYSVSREKKESFPLTVTSAQKNPTAFYLCASSRATISYNEQFFGPGTRLTVL.

The V gene is TRBV19, the J gene TRBJ1-2; 9 bases fit TRBD1. Germline V gene sequence: CDR1 LNHDA, CDR2 SQIVND (reference sequence). The ends lost 7 bases at V and 2 bases at J; junction bases unmatched: 11. The CDR3 spans 16 residues. The CDR3 reads CASIPSRDRVNYGYTF. CDR3 in DNA: TGTGCCAGTATCCCCTCCCGGGACAGGGTCAACTATGGCTACACCTTC.

The rearrangement joins TRBV5-1 to TRBJ2-1, with TRBD1 matching over 11 bases. The CDR3 sequence is 16 residues long. Germline CDR1 SGHRS, CDR2 YFSETQ. V was clipped by 0 bases and J by 9 bases; unmatched bases: 8. CDR3 sequence reads: CASSLVVGQGAGEQFF. DNA of the CDR3: TGCGCCAGCAGCTTGGTAGTAGGACAGGGGGCGGGTGAGCAGTTCTTC.

The chain employs TRBV2 and TRBJ1-6; 9 nucleotides agree with TRBD1. With V trimmed by 5 bases and J by 6 bases, 8 bases remained unmatched. The germline V gene has CDR1 SNHLY and CDR2 FYNNEI. The CDR3 has 16 amino acids. The CDR3 region is CASSPGTGPFNSPLHF. The CDR3 coding sequence is TGTGCCAGCAGTCCCGGGACAGGGCCCTTTAATTCACCCCTCCACTTT.

This chain uses TRBV19 with TRBJ2-6, with D maybe TRBD1 (6 bases). The germline V and J ends were trimmed by 1 base and 0 bases, with 13 bases remaining between them. This CDR3 comprises 18 residues. Per the germline V gene, CDR1 is LNHDA and CDR2 is SQIVND (reference sequence). The CDR3 protein is CASSIATGSDSGANVLTF. The CDR3 DNA follows: TGTGCCAGTAGTATAGCAACAGGGAGCGACTCTGGGGCCAACGTCCTGACTTTC.

This chain uses TRBV7-5 with TRBJ1-2. TRBV7-5 is labeled a pseudogene. The CDR3 totals 13 residues. CDR3 amino acids: CARSLQRVRGYTF. The CDR3 coding sequence is TGTGCCAGAAGCTTACAACGGGTTCGGGGCTACACCTTC.

The gene calls are TRBV12-5 and TRBJ2-1; a possible D gene is TRBD1 (6 bases). Germline V gene sequence: CDR1 LGHNT, CDR2 FRNRAP. V lost 1 base and J lost 10, with 20 bases in between. The CDR3 consists of 16 residues. In nucleotides, the CDR3 is TGTGCTAGTGGTTTGGGGCTTGGGACGGTGGGGGCCGAGCAGTTCTTC. It yields the protein CASGLGLGTVGAEQFF.

The CDR3, as DNA: TGCAGCGTTATAGCGGGAGGACAAGAGACCCAGTACTTC. Translated, it gives CSVIAGGQETQYF. The V call is TRBV29-1, the J call TRBJ2-5, with 10 bases matching TRBD2. J gave up 2 bases and V 5 bases, and 2 bases lay outside the gene matches. Germline V CDR1 and CDR2: SQVTM, ANQGSEA. The CDR3 loop spans 13 amino acids.

This chain's CDR3 is CATSRDRDSMNTEAFF. CDR3 nucleotide sequence: TGTGCCACCAGCAGAGATAGGGACAGTATGAACACTGAAGCTTTCTTT. The chain uses TRBV15 and TRBJ1-1, with 7 bases lining up with TRBD1. The CDR3 runs to 16 residues. The ends lost 0 bases at V and 0 bases at J; junction bases unmatched: 4. CDR1 and CDR2 from the germline V gene are LNHNV and YYDKDF (reference sequence).

The chain has TRBV2 and TRBJ2-7; TRBD2 matches at 10 bases. The CDR3 extends over 16 amino acids. Trimming took 6 bases from V and 5 from J; bases not matched to a gene: 13. Germline V CDR1 and CDR2: SNHLY, FYNNEI. As DNA, the CDR3 is TGTGCCAGCAGGCCTAGCGGGAGCGGGGCGACAAACGAGCAGTACTTC. Translation gives CASRPSGSGATNEQYF.

The J gene is TRBJ1-2, the V gene TRBV5-1; 10 bases align to TRBD1. V was pared by 0 bases and J by 7 bases, with 12 bases of the junction left unmatched. The CDR3 length is 17 residues. Germline V gene data show CDR1 as SGHRS and CDR2 as YFSETQ. CDR3 sequence reads: CASSLDPGQGSRFGYTF. CDR3 coding DNA: TGCGCCAGCAGCTTGGATCCGGGACAGGGGTCGCGGTTTGGCTACACCTTC.

The J gene is TRBJ2-1, the V gene TRBV28; D gene unclear. The CDR3 covers 11 residues. Trimming cost V 2 bases and J 8 bases, with 4 bases left between them. From germline, CDR1 is MDHEN and CDR2 SYDVKM. The chain's CDR3 is CASSLIDEQFF. The CDR3 bases are TGTGCCAGCAGTTTAATCGATGAGCAGTTCTTC.

The chain recombines TRBV6-1 with TRBJ2-7; tentative D call: TRBD1 (5 bases). The CDR3 totals 16 residues. CDR1 MNHNS and CDR2 SASEGT come from the germline V gene. Deletions cut 0 bases from V and 2 bases from J, with 14 bases between. CDR3 DNA: TGTGCCAGCAGTGAAGCGGGGCAGGGCCCCACCTACGAGCAGTACTTC. Translated: CASSEAGQGPTYEQYF.

The chain uses TRBV6-6 and TRBJ2-1; 10 bases align to TRBD1. The V segment lost 0 bases and the J segment 15 bases; nucleotides outside the gene matches: 5. This CDR3 comprises 13 residues. In germline, CDR1 is MNHNY, CDR2 SVGAGI (reference sequence). The CDR3 nucleotides read TGTGCCAGCAGTTACTCGGACAGGGGGGGTCTGTTCTTC. Protein: CASSYSDRGGLFF.

V usage is TRBV28 and J usage is TRBJ2-1, with TRBD1 matching over 10 bases. With 4 bases clipped from V and 9 bases from J, the junction kept 12 bases outside the gene matches. Germline loops: CDR1 MDHEN, CDR2 SYDVKM. This CDR3 contains 16 residues. In DNA form, the CDR3 reads TGTGCCAGCAGTTCAACGGGACAGGGGATAATCGGTGAGCAGTTCTTC. Residues: CASSSTGQGIIGEQFF.

The V call is TRBV4-2, the J call TRBJ1-1; no definite D call. Germline values: CDR1 LGHNA, CDR2 YNFKEQ. Trimming left V 7 bases short and J 1 base short, with 25 bases between. The CDR3 has 18 amino acids. DNA of the CDR3: TGTGCCAGCATTCGGCAGGCGACTGCGGGCCTACCGAACACTGAAGCTTTCTTT. Its translation is CASIRQATAGLPNTEAFF.

The chain is built from TRBV6-5 and TRBJ1-1; D may be TRBD1 (5 bases). CDR1 MNHEY and CDR2 SVGAGI come from the germline V gene. The V gene lost 6 bases and the J gene lost 1 base, with 9 bases spanning the gap. This CDR3 region has 13 residues. The CDR3, as DNA: TGTGCCAGCAGGCTTACAGGGAACACTGAAGCTTTCTTT. This sequence encodes CASRLTGNTEAFF.

The CDR3 nucleotides are TGCGCCAGCAGCGGGACTAGCGGAGCTTACGAGCAGTACTTC. It encodes CASSGTSGAYEQYF. The V and J genes are TRBV5-1 and TRBJ2-7, with 11 bases lining up with TRBD2. This CDR3 is built from 14 residues. Germline trimming cut 4 bases from V and 4 bases from J; bases unmatched to any gene: 4. The germline gives CDR1 SGHRS, CDR2 YFSETQ.